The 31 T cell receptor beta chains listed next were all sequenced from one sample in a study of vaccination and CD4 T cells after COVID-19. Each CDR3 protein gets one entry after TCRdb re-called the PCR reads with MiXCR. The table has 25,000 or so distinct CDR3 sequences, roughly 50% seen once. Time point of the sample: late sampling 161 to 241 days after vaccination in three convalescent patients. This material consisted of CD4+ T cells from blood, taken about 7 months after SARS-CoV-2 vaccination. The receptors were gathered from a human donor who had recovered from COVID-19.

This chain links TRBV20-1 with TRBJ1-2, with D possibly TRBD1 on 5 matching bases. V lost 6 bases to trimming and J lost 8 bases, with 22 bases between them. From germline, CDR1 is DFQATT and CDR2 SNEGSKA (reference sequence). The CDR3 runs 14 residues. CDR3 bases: TGCAGTGCGATAATAGGGACCCAGGTTTCGGGCTACACCTTC. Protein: CSAIIGTQVSGYTF.

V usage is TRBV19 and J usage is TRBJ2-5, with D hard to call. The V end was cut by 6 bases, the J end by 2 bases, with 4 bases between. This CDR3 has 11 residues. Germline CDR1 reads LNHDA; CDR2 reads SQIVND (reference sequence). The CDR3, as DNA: TGTGCCAGTAGCCAACAAGAGACCCAGTACTTC. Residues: CASSQQETQYF.

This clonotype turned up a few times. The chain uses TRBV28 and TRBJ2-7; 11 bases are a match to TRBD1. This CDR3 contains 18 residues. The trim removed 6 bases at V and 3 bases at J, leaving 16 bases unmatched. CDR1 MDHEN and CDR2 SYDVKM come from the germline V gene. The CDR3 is CASSPNLRDRGMSYEQYF. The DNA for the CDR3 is TGTGCCAGCAGCCCGAACCTCCGGGACAGGGGGATGAGCTACGAGCAGTACTTC.

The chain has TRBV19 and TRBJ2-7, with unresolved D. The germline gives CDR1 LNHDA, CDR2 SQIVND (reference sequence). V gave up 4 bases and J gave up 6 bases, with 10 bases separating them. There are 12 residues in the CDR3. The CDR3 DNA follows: TGTGCCAGTAGTAACTCCCTGAGCGAGCAGTACTTC. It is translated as CASSNSLSEQYF.

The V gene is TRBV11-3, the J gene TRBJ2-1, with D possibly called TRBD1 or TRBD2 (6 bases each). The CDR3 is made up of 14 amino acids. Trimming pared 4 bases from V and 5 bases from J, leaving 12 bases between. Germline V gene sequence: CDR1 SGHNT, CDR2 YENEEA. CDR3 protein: CASSSGGGNNEQFF. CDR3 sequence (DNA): TGTGCCAGCAGCTCAGGAGGGGGGAACAATGAGCAGTTCTTC.

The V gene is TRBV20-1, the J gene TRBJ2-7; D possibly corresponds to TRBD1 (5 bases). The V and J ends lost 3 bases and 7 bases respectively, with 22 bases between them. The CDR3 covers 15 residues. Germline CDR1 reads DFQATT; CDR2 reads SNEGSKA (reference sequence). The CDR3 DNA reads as TGCAGTGCTAGGCTCCCAAGACGGCAGGGTGGGGAGCAGTACTTC. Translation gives CSARLPRRQGGEQYF.

The DNA of the CDR3 is TGTGCCAGCAGTTTAATCGGGAGAGAGCAGTTCTTC. It yields the protein CASSLIGREQFF. This chain joins TRBV28 and TRBJ2-1, with a possible D match to TRBD2 (6 bases). V was pared by 2 bases and J by 10 bases, with 9 bases between. Germline V gene lookup returns CDR1 MDHEN and CDR2 SYDVKM. The CDR3 runs to 12 residues.

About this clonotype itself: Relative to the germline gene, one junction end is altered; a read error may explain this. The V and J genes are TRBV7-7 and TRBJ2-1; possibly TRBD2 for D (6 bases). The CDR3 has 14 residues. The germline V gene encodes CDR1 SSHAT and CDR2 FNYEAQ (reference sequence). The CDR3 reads CASSLGGNLDEQFF. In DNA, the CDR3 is TGTGCTAGCAGCTTAGGCGGGAATCTAGATGAGCAGTTCTTC.

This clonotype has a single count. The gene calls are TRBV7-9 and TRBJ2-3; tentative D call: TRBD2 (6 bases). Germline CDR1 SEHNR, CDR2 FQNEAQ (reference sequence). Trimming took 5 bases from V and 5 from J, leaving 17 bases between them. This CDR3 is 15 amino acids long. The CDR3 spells CASSPSTGDVDTQYF. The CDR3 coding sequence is TGTGCCAGCAGCCCCAGCACGGGAGACGTAGATACGCAGTATTTT.

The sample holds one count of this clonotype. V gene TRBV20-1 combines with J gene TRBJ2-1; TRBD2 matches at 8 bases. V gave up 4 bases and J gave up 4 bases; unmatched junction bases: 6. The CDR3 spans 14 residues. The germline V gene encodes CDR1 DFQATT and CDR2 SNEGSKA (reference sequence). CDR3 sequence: CSATGLASYNEQFF. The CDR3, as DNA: TGCAGTGCTACAGGACTAGCTAGTTACAATGAGCAGTTCTTC.

The CDR3 loop reads CATAAAQGEGYTF. DNA of the CDR3: TGTGCCACCGCAGCAGCCCAGGGGGAAGGCTACACCTTC. V is TRBV10-3 and J is TRBJ1-2; 7 nucleotides align to TRBD1. The CDR3 extends over 13 amino acids. The V gene's germline CDR1 is ENHRY and CDR2 SYGVKD. V shed 10 bases and J 8 bases; nucleotides not matched to a gene: 13.

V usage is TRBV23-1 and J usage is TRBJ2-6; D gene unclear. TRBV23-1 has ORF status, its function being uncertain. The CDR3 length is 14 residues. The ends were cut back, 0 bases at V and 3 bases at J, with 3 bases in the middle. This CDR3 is CASSQSGGANVLTF. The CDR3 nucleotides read TGCGCCAGCAGTCAATCGGGTGGGGCCAACGTCCTGACTTTC.

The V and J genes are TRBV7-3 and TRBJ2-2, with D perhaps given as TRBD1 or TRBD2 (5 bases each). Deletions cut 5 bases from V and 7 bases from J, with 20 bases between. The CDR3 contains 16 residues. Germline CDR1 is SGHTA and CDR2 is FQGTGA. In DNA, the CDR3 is TGTGCCAGCAGCCGCCAGGCCGGGAAGGGGATCGGGGAGCTGTTTTTT. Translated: CASSRQAGKGIGELFF. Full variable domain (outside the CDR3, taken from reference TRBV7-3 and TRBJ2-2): GAGVSQTPSNKVTEKGKYVELRCDPISGHTALYWYRQSLGQGPEFLIYFQGTGAADDSGLPNDRFFAVRPEGSVSTLKIQRTERGDSAVYLCASSRQAGKGIGELFFGEGSRLTVL.

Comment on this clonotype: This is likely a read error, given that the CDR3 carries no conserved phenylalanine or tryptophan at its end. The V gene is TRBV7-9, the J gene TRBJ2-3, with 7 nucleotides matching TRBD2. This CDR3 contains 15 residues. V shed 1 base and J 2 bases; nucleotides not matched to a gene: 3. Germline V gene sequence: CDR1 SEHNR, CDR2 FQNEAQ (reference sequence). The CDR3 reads CASSLVAGDTDTQYL. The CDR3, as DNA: TGTGCCAGCAGCTTAGTCGCGGGAGACACAGATACGCAGTATCTT.

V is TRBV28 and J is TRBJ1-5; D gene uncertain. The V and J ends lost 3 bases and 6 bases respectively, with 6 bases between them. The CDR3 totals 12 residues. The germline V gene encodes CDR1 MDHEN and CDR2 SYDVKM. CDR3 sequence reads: CASSFYGQPQHF. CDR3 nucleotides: TGTGCCAGCAGTTTTTACGGTCAGCCCCAGCATTTT.

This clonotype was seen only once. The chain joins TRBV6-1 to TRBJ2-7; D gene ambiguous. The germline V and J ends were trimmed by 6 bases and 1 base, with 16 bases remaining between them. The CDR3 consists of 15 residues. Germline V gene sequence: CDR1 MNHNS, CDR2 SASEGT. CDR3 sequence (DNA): TGTGCCAGCAGCTCCAACGTAGGTCTATCCTACGAGCAGTACTTC. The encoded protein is CASSSNVGLSYEQYF.

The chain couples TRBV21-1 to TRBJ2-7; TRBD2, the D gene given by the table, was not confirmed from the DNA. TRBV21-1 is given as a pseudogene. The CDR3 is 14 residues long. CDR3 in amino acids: CASSRKVGHHEQYF. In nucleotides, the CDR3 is TGTGCCAGCAGCCGCAAAGTAGGGCATCATGAGCAGTACTTC.

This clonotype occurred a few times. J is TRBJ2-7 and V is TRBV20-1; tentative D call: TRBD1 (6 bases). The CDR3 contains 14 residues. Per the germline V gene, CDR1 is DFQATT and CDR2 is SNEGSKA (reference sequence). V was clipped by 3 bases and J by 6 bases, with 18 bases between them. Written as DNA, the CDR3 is TGCAGTGCTAGTCCGGGCCCTCAGGGGAGCGAGCAGTACTTC. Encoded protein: CSASPGPQGSEQYF.

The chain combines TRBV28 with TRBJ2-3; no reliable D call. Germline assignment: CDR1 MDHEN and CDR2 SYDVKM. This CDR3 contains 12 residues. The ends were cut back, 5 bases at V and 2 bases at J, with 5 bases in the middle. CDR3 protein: CASSTITDTQYF. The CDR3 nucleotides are TGTGCCAGCAGTACGATCACAGATACGCAGTATTTT.

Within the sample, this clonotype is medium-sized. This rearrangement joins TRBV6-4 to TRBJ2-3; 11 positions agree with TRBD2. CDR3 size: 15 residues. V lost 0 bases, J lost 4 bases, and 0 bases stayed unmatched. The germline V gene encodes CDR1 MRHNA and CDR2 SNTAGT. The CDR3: CASSDSLAGADTQYF. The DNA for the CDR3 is TGTGCCAGCAGTGACTCACTAGCGGGAGCAGATACGCAGTATTTT.

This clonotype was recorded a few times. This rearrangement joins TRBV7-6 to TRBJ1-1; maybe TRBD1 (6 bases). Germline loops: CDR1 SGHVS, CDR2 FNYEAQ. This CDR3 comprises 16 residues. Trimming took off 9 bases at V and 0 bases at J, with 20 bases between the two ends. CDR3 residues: CASTMGGMSMNTEAFF. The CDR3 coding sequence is TGTGCCAGTACTATGGGGGGCATGTCGATGAACACTGAAGCTTTCTTT.

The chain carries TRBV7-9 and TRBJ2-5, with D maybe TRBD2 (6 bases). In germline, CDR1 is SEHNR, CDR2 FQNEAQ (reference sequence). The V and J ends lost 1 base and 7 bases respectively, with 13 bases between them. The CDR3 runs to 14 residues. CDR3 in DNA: TGTGCCAGCAGCTTAGGGGACTCCTACGGGACCCAGTACTTC. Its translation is CASSLGDSYGTQYF.

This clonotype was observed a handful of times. CDR3 sequence reads: CASSSDYYEQYF. The CDR3 bases are TGTGCCAGCAGCTCAGACTACTACGAGCAGTACTTC. This sequence joins TRBV7-9 and TRBJ2-7, with D possibly matching TRBD2 (5 bases). CDR1 and CDR2 from the germline V gene are SEHNR and FQNEAQ (reference sequence). The CDR3 is made up of 12 amino acids. V was cut by 4 bases and J by 3 bases, with 7 bases left in between.

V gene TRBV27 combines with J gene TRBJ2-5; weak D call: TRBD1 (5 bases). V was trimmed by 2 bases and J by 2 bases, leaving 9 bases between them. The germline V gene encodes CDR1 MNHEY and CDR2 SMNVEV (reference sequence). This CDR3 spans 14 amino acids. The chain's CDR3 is CASSLLGDQETQYF. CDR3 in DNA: TGTGCCAGCAGTTTACTAGGGGATCAAGAGACCCAGTACTTC.

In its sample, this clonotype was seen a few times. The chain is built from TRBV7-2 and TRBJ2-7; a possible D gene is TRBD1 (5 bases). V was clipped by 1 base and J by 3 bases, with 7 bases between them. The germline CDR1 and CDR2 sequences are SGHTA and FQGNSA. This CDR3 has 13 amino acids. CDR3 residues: CASSLGRDYEQYF. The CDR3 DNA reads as TGTGCCAGCAGCTTAGGCAGGGACTACGAGCAGTACTTC.

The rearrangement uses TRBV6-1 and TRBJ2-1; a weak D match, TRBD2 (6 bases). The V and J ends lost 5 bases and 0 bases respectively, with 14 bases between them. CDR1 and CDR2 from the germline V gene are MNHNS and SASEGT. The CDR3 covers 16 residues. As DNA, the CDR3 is TGTGCCAGCAGTAGGGCGGGGCGGACCTCCTACAATGAGCAGTTCTTC. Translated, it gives CASSRAGRTSYNEQFF.

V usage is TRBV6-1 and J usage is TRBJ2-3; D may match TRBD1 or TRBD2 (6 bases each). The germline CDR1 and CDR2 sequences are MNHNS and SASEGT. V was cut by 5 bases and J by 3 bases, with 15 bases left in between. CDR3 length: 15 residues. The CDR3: CASSRGVVRTDTQYF. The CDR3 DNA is TGTGCCAGCAGTAGGGGGGTTGTCAGGACAGATACGCAGTATTTT.

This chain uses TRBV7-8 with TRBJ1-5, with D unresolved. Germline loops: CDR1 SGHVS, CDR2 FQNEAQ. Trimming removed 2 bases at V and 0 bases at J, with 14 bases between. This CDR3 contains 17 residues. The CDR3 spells CASSLSAARYSNQPQHF. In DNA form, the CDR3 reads TGTGCCAGCAGCTTATCCGCAGCGAGATATAGCAATCAGCCCCAGCATTTT.

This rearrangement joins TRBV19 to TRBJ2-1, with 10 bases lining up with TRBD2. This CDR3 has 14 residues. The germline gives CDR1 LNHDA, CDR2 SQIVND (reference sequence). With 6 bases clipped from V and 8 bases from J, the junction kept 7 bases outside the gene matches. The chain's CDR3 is CASRTPSGSYEQFF. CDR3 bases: TGTGCCAGTAGGACCCCTAGCGGGAGTTATGAGCAGTTCTTC.

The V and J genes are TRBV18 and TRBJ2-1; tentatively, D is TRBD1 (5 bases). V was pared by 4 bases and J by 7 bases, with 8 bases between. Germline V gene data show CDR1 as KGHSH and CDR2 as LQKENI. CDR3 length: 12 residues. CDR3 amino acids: CASSLQGNEQFF. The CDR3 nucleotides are TGTGCCAGCTCACTCCAGGGAAATGAGCAGTTCTTC.

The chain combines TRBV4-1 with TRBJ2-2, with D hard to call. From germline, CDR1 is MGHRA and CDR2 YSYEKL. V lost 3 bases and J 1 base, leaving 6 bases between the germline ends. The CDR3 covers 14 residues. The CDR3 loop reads CASSQGRNTGELFF. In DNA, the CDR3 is TGCGCCAGCAGCCAGGGCCGGAACACCGGGGAGCTGTTTTTT.